The present T cell receptor (beta chain) was sequenced within a study of cytomegalovirus exposure and HLA in healthy donors. Regarding the study as a whole: An analysis done earlier found most TCR beta V segments productive about 87% or about 30% of the time.

The PCR employed 60 Vbeta primers together with 13 Jbeta primers. Data came from immunoSEQ multiplex PCR; TCRdb stores just in-frame clones and leaves some out. The sample includes some 190,000 clones, around 79% of them seen just once. A remark on this clone: What it binds is not known.

Germline assignment: CDR1 SGDLS and CDR2 YYNGEE. The V end lost 3 bases, the J end lost 3 bases, and 16 bases lay between the germline ends. CDR3 length: 16 amino acids. This chain links TRBV9 with TRBJ2-1; the D gene is possibly TRBD1 (7 bases). This TCR derives from a woman under 30 in good health and CMV-seronegative. The sample was PBMCs. The CDR3 DNA reads as TGTGCCAGCAGCGCTGGAGGGGCAGGGGGCTACAATGAGCAGTTCTTC. It translates to CASSAGGAGGYNEQFF.